The clone carrying this TCR beta chain has ten or more counts. Its specificity is not known. Via MiXCR, TCRdb re-called the reads, giving one row per CDR3 protein. The sample yields 250,000 or so distinct CDR3 sequences, roughly 9.1% seen once. The entry originates in a study of T cell repertoires in cytomegalovirus infection. Overall study: Public TCR beta signature analysis indicated the presence of both CMV infection and matching HLA type.

Findings of the study overall: In two of eight donors, the top clonotype was HLA-C-restricted CMV-specific. Of the TCR beta families, the public ones yielded a cumulative frequency that identified carriers of CMV plus the relevant HLA.

CDR1 and CDR2 from the germline V gene are SGHTA and FQGNSA. The CDR3 consists of 14 residues. With 1 base clipped from V and 4 bases from J, the junction kept 3 bases outside the gene matches. Sequencing used PBMCs. This chain connects TRBV7-2 to TRBJ1-1; 7 bases are a match to TRBD1. The sequence was collected from a human donor in good health (CMV status not recorded). Some clones in this sample may be carry-over from other donors' samples. DNA for the CDR3: TGTGCCAGCAGCTTAGACGACAGGGTCACTGAAGCTTTCTTT. Translation gives CASSLDDRVTEAFF. The whole variable domain, filled in from reference TRBV7-2 and TRBJ1-1, reads GAGVSQSPSNKVTEKGKDVELRCDPISGHTALYWYRQSLGQGLEFLIYFQGNSAPDKSGLPSDRFSAERTGGSVSTLTIQRTQQEDSAVYLCASSLDDRVTEAFFGQGTRLTVV.